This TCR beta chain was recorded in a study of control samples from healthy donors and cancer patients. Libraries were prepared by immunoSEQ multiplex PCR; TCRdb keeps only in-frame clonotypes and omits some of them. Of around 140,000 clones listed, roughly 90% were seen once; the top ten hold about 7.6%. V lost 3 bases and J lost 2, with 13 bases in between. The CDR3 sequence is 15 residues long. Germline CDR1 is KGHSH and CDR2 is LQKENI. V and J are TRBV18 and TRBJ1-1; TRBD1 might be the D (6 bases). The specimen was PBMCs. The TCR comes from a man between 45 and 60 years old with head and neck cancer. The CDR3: CASSPEQGSNTEAFF. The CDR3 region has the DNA TGTGCCAGCTCACCTGAACAGGGATCCAACACTGAAGCTTTCTTT.